Below, one T cell receptor (beta chain) is given with its context. The table lists this clonotype with many counts. What antigen it recognizes has not been identified. Per-nucleotide qualities are absent, and no much larger clonotype sits a single base away. Patients with ophthalmopathy had moderately to severely active disease, with a Clinical Activity Score of 3 or more, a NOSPECS grade of 4 or more, and a disease duration of less than 3 months. Patients with other autoimmune diseases, uncontrolled infections, pregnancy or lactation were excluded from the study. Diagnosis was based on clinical symptoms, serum thyroxine, TRAb, thyroid ultrasound and orbital computed tomography. Ficoll-Paque density gradient centrifugation was used to isolate PBMCs from 8 to 10 ml of fresh peripheral blood. Trizol reagent was used to extract the total RNA, and its quality was then checked on an Agilent 2100 Bioanalyzer.

For repertoire sequencing, the TCR beta CDR3 regions were amplified from RNA transcripts. The first round was an RT-PCR using HTBI primers with the Qiagen OneStep RT-PCR kit, and this first round was followed by a second-round multiplex PCR, then size selection and purification. The libraries underwent paired-end sequencing with 100 bp reads on an Illumina HiSeq2000. Per the original workflow: SOAPnuke was used to process the reads, removing any read that contained adapters or uncalled bases, had a mean Phred below 15, or lacked an exact match to the constant primer or identifier. High-quality paired reads were merged with COPE v1.2.5. Unique nucleotide sequences were defined as clonotypes and aligned to IMGT TRB V, D and J references using MiTCR v1.1. Analysis was restricted to V-J combinations with a frequency above 0.0001, which covered roughly 99% of repertoires. For each V-J combination, a TCR clonal expansion and chaos score was defined as F50 clonal expansion divided by the chaos observed in the TCRdist matrix. Welch's t-statistics and random forest were used to narrow the features down to over ten V-J combinations, which were then fed into a naive Bayes classifier. The Morisita-Horn index was used to measure how similar the thyroid and blood repertoires were. TCRdb's own reprocessing of the public reads used fastp at Q25 and MiXCR and kept productive beta chains. Identical CDR3 proteins give one entry, which carries the most common genes and DNA. TCRdb assigned the V and J calls; the authors' analysis was not used. The sample table contains around 340,000 distinct CDR3 sequences; only one count was recorded for 15% to 20% of them. The top ten clones comprise 12% of the sample.

The sample comes from a study of Graves' ophthalmopathy and Graves' hyperthyroidism listed by TCRdb under 2018. Study-wide context: Peripheral blood was collected at initial diagnosis, prior to any treatment. To explore V-J signatures that separate ophthalmopathy from hyperthyroidism, a discovery set of about a hundred patients was enrolled, consisting of about 45 with ophthalmopathy and under 65 with stable hyperthyroidism. T-cell repertoires of thyroid tissue and blood were compared in six or seven hyperthyroidism patients. In total, under 150 blood samples were TCR-sequenced: 43 ophthalmopathy, roughly 80 hyperthyroidism and some 17 hyperthyroidism-to-ophthalmopathy patients. After sampling, hyperthyroidism patients received methimazole starting at 30 mg daily, and ophthalmopathy patients received high-dose intravenous methylprednisolone. The study used signatures of the TCR beta repertoire to tell Graves' ophthalmopathy apart from Graves' hyperthyroidism and to predict which patients would progress to ophthalmopathy. For independent validation, a separate cohort was made up of approximately 19 hyperthyroidism patients plus 17 patients who later progressed from hyperthyroidism to ophthalmopathy.

The research as a whole found: The 13-signature model separated ophthalmopathy from stable hyperthyroidism with about 86% sensitivity and approximately 83% specificity in cross-validation, and 80%/75% in the test set. No statistical method was used to set the sample size in advance, and the investigators knew which group each participant was assigned to. Most expanded thyroid clonotypes with frequency above 0.001 were also detected in blood, suggesting blood repertoires may reflect the thyroid immune response. In validation, the model predicted ophthalmopathy progression with about 71% sensitivity and around 72% specificity; roughly 12 predicted patients were CT-confirmed with GO in a median of about 7.1 months.

The sequence was obtained from an adult man with Graves' ophthalmopathy. Sequencing was performed on peripheral blood.

The CDR3 corresponds to CSVEESFSYEQYF. The DNA is as follows: TGCAGCGTTGAGGAGTCTTTCTCCTACGAGCAGTACTTC. The chain links TRBV29-1 with TRBJ2-7; no D gene call is confident. The germline V gene yields SQVTM for CDR1 and ANQGSEA for CDR2. CDR3 length: 13 amino acids, cysteine to phenylalanine. The kept DNA is CDR3 alone, 39 bases in frame from the first base. V sheds 3 bases and J sheds 0 bases, leaving 9 bases between their ends.